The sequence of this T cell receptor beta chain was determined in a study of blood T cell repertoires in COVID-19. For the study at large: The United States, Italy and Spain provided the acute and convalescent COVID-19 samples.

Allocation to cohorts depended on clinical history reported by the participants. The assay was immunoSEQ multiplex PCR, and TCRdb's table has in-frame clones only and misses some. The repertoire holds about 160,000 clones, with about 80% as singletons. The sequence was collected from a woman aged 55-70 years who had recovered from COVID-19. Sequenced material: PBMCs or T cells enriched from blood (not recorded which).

Here the CDR3 reads CATSDQGMGTDTQYF. The CDR3 coding sequence is TGTGCCACCAGTGATCAGGGGATGGGAACAGATACGCAGTATTTT. The chain links TRBV24-1 to TRBJ2-3, with a possible D match to TRBD1 (6 bases). The CDR3 is 15 amino acids. Germline CDR1 is KGHDR and CDR2 is SFDVKD. The V end lost 3 bases, the J end lost 3 bases, and 12 bases lay between the germline ends.